The rows below give T cell receptor beta chains drawn from one sample of a study of OX40 agonist ivuxolimab in advanced cancers. The table came from immunoSEQ multiplex PCR; TCRdb's copy has only in-frame clones and leaves some out. The data contain about 32,000 clones, about four fifths of them singletons. Sequenced material: CD4+ or CD8+ T cells sorted from blood, taken in a trial of the OX40 agonist ivuxolimab. These receptors came from an adult with an advanced solid tumor such as melanoma, head and neck, liver or kidney cancer. Each CDR3 is given with its conserved first and last residue. A D gene is named only where the DNA matches it firmly. Clone size, where shown, is once, few, many, or a class for clones that have expanded.

DNA | CDR3 | J | size | length | V | D
TGTGCCAGCAGTGCTCAGGGGAAGAACACTGAAGCTTTCTTT | CASSAQGKNTEAFF | TRBJ1-1 | - | 14 | TRBV6-5 | -
TGTGCCAGCAGTGGCGGGATCGGCTACGAGCAGTACTTC | CASSGGIGYEQYF | TRBJ2-7 | - | 13 | TRBV2 | -
TGTGCCAGCAGACCAAGGGCTAGCTCCACCGGGGAGCTGTTTTTT | CASRPRASSTGELFF | TRBJ2-2 | few | 15 | TRBV6-5 | -
TGTGCCAGCAGGACAGGGGCGGGGAACACCGGGGAGCTGTTTTTT | CASRTGAGNTGELFF | TRBJ2-2 | - | 15 | TRBV6-6 | TRBD1
TGTGCCAGCAGTTTACAAGGGGGTAGCAATCAGCCCCAGCATTTT | CASSLQGGSNQPQHF | TRBJ1-5 | - | 15 | TRBV27 | -
TGTGCCAGCAGCCAACGTAGTCCAGGTGAGCAGTTCTTC | CASSQRSPGEQFF | TRBJ2-1 | - | 13 | TRBV11-3 | -
TGTGCCAGAAGGTCTAGGGGAGAGACCCAGTACTTC | CARRSRGETQYF | TRBJ2-5 | - | 12 | TRBV5-3 | -
TGTGCCACCCGGGGGGGCGCGGGAGATACGCAGTATTTT | CATRGGAGDTQYF | TRBJ2-3 | - | 13 | TRBV6-5 | TRBD2
TGTGCCAGCAGCTTACAGGGGGTTCAAGAGACCCAGTACTTC | CASSLQGVQETQYF | TRBJ2-5 | - | 14 | TRBV5-4 | TRBD1
TGTGCCAGCAACTTTGGGGAACAGCCCCAGCATTTT | CASNFGEQPQHF | TRBJ1-5 | - | 12 | TRBV28 | -
TGTGCCAGCAGCCGAATATCGGAAGAAAAACTGTTTTTT | CASSRISEEKLFF | TRBJ1-4 | - | 13 | TRBV5-4 | -
TGTGCCAGCAGCTTCGGACCTAGTAGTCGGGTGACTGAAGCTTTCTTT | CASSFGPSSRVTEAFF | TRBJ1-1 | - | 16 | TRBV11-2 | -
TGTGCCAGCAGCCAAGATTTCGGGACTAGCGTCCACAATGAGCAGTTCTTC | CASSQDFGTSVHNEQFF | TRBJ2-1 | - | 17 | TRBV4-2 | TRBD2
TGTGCCAGCAGCACCCAGGGGACAGATACGCAGTATTTT | CASSTQGTDTQYF | TRBJ2-3 | once | 13 | TRBV28 | -
TGTGCCAGCAGCTTCCAGGGGAGCTATGGCTACACCTTC | CASSFQGSYGYTF | TRBJ1-2 | - | 13 | TRBV5-1 | -
TGTGCCAGCAGTGCCCAGAACACCGGGGAGCTGTTTTTT | CASSAQNTGELFF | TRBJ2-2 | - | 13 | TRBV2 | -
TGTGCCAGCAGCACATCACCTAATCAGCCCCAGCATTTT | CASSTSPNQPQHF | TRBJ1-5 | - | 13 | TRBV7-8 | -
TGTGCCAGCAGTGTACCGGGACTAGCGGGAGCCTACGAGCAGTACTTC | CASSVPGLAGAYEQYF | TRBJ2-7 | - | 16 | TRBV27 | TRBD2
TGCGCCAGCAGCTTGGCAAGAGCTAGCACAGATACGCAGTATTTT | CASSLARASTDTQYF | TRBJ2-3 | - | 15 | TRBV5-1 | -
TGTGCCAGCAGCTTCGGGGGGTTTGGCTACACCTTC | CASSFGGFGYTF | TRBJ1-2 | - | 12 | TRBV7-9 | -
TGTGCCAGCAGCACAACTAGCGGGAGCTCCTACGAGCAGTACTTC | CASSTTSGSSYEQYF | TRBJ2-7 | - | 15 | TRBV7-6 | TRBD2
TGTGCCAGCAGCTCGGGACTAGCGGGAAACAATGAGCAGTTCTTC | CASSSGLAGNNEQFF | TRBJ2-1 | - | 15 | TRBV7-9 | TRBD2
TGTGCCAGCAGTCCCACAGGACTAACTAATGAAAAACTGTTTTTT | CASSPTGLTNEKLFF | TRBJ1-4 | - | 15 | TRBV28 | -
TGTGCCAGCAGCCGACTAGCGGGACCCTACGAGCAGTACTTC | CASSRLAGPYEQYF | TRBJ2-7 | - | 14 | TRBV27 | TRBD2
TGTGCCAGTAGCCTAGCGGGAGGGGACGAGCAGTACTTC | CASSLAGGDEQYF | TRBJ2-7 | once | 13 | TRBV19 | TRBD2
TGTGCCAGCAGTTACTTGGGACAGGGTGCCGGGGAGCTGTTTTTT | CASSYLGQGAGELFF | TRBJ2-2 | - | 15 | TRBV6-5 | TRBD1
TGTGCCAGCAGCAGGAGCGGGAGGGAGAAAGATACGCAGTATTTT | CASSRSGREKDTQYF | TRBJ2-3 | - | 15 | TRBV9 | TRBD2
TGCAGCGTTGAAGGGACTAGCGTTACCGATACGCAGTATTTT | CSVEGTSVTDTQYF | TRBJ2-3 | - | 14 | TRBV29-1 | TRBD2
TGTGCCAGCAGTCCAGACAGGGTTGAGCAGTTCTTC | CASSPDRVEQFF | TRBJ2-1 | few | 12 | TRBV2 | TRBD1
TGCGCCAGCAGCCAAGTTGGGGGGGGCGCGGATACGCAGTATTTT | CASSQVGGGADTQYF | TRBJ2-3 | - | 15 | TRBV4-3 | -
TGTGCCAGCAGCCCCTGGACAGTCGGTGGCTACACCTTC | CASSPWTVGGYTF | TRBJ1-2 | - | 13 | TRBV11-1 | -
TGCAGCGTTGAAGATCTCAGGGTTGGGGCCAACGTCCTGACTTTC | CSVEDLRVGANVLTF | TRBJ2-6 | - | 15 | TRBV29-1 | -
TGTGCCAGCAGAACAGGCGGCACGGAGAATTTC | CASRTGGTENF | TRBJ2-7 | - | 11 | TRBV6-5 | -
TGTGCCAGCAGCCCCCGGGGAGCGGGGCGACATTGGGAGCAGTTCTTC | CASSPRGAGRHWEQFF | TRBJ2-1 | - | 16 | TRBV7-4 | TRBD2
TGTGCCAGCAGTCCACCCGGGACAGGGGGTAACTATGGCTACACCTTC | CASSPPGTGGNYGYTF | TRBJ1-2 | - | 16 | TRBV5-4 | TRBD1
TGTGCCAGCGGCGACAGGGGGCCTGGGGGCTACACCTTC | CASGDRGPGGYTF | TRBJ1-2 | - | 13 | TRBV11-2 | TRBD1
TGTGCCAGCAGAGCGGTGGGGGGCGCTGGGGCCAACGTCCTGACTTTC | CASRAVGGAGANVLTF | TRBJ2-6 | - | 16 | TRBV2 | -
TGTGCCAGCAGCCGCAGGGGCTCTGGAAACACCATATATTTT | CASSRRGSGNTIYF | TRBJ1-3 | - | 14 | TRBV6-5 | -
TGTGCCACCCTACCGGTACACTATGGCTACACCTTC | CATLPVHYGYTF | TRBJ1-2 | - | 12 | TRBV21-1 | -
TGCGCCAGCAGCTTTAGCGGGAGTGACATTCAGTACTTC | CASSFSGSDIQYF | TRBJ2-4 | few | 13 | TRBV5-1 | TRBD2
TGCAGCGTAACAGTGACCGGCACAGATACGCAGTATTTT | CSVTVTGTDTQYF | TRBJ2-3 | - | 13 | TRBV29-1 | -
TGTGCCAGCAGTTTAGTCTCAAGAAATGGCTACACCTTC | CASSLVSRNGYTF | TRBJ1-2 | - | 13 | TRBV28 | -
TGTGCCAGCATGGCTCTCGGGGCATCCTACGAGCAGTACTTC | CASMALGASYEQYF | TRBJ2-7 | - | 14 | TRBV6-6 | -
TGTGCCAGCAGCTTTAGCGGGAGGCCCACCTCGGGACAGTTCTTC | CASSFSGRPTSGQFF | TRBJ2-1 | - | 15 | TRBV13 | TRBD2
TGCGCCAGTAGATCCGGGACTAGCGACAATGAGCAGTTCTTC | CASRSGTSDNEQFF | TRBJ2-1 | - | 14 | TRBV10-1 | TRBD2
TGTGCCAGCAGCAGGACAGGGAACACTGAAGCTTTCTTT | CASSRTGNTEAFF | TRBJ1-1 | - | 13 | TRBV6-1 | TRBD1
TGTGCCACCCTTACTAGCATCGGAGATACGCAGTATTTT | CATLTSIGDTQYF | TRBJ2-3 | - | 13 | TRBV18 | -
TGTGCCAGCAGTCGCACCCGCAGCTCCTATAATTCACCCCTCCACTTT | CASSRTRSSYNSPLHF | TRBJ1-6 | - | 16 | TRBV25-1 | -
TGTGCCACCAGCAGAGATGGGGGGACTCAGCCCCAGCATTTT | CATSRDGGTQPQHF | TRBJ1-5 | few | 14 | TRBV15 | -
TGTGCCAGCAGCTTGGATCCTCTCGAAAAACTGTTTTTT | CASSLDPLEKLFF | TRBJ1-4 | - | 13 | TRBV5-5 | -
TGTGCCACCAGCAGAGGACAGGGGGCTGGAAACACCATATATTTT | CATSRGQGAGNTIYF | TRBJ1-3 | few | 15 | TRBV15 | TRBD1
TGTGCCAGCAGCTTGGTCCGGGCTGGGAATGGCTACACCTTC | CASSLVRAGNGYTF | TRBJ1-2 | - | 14 | TRBV5-6 | -